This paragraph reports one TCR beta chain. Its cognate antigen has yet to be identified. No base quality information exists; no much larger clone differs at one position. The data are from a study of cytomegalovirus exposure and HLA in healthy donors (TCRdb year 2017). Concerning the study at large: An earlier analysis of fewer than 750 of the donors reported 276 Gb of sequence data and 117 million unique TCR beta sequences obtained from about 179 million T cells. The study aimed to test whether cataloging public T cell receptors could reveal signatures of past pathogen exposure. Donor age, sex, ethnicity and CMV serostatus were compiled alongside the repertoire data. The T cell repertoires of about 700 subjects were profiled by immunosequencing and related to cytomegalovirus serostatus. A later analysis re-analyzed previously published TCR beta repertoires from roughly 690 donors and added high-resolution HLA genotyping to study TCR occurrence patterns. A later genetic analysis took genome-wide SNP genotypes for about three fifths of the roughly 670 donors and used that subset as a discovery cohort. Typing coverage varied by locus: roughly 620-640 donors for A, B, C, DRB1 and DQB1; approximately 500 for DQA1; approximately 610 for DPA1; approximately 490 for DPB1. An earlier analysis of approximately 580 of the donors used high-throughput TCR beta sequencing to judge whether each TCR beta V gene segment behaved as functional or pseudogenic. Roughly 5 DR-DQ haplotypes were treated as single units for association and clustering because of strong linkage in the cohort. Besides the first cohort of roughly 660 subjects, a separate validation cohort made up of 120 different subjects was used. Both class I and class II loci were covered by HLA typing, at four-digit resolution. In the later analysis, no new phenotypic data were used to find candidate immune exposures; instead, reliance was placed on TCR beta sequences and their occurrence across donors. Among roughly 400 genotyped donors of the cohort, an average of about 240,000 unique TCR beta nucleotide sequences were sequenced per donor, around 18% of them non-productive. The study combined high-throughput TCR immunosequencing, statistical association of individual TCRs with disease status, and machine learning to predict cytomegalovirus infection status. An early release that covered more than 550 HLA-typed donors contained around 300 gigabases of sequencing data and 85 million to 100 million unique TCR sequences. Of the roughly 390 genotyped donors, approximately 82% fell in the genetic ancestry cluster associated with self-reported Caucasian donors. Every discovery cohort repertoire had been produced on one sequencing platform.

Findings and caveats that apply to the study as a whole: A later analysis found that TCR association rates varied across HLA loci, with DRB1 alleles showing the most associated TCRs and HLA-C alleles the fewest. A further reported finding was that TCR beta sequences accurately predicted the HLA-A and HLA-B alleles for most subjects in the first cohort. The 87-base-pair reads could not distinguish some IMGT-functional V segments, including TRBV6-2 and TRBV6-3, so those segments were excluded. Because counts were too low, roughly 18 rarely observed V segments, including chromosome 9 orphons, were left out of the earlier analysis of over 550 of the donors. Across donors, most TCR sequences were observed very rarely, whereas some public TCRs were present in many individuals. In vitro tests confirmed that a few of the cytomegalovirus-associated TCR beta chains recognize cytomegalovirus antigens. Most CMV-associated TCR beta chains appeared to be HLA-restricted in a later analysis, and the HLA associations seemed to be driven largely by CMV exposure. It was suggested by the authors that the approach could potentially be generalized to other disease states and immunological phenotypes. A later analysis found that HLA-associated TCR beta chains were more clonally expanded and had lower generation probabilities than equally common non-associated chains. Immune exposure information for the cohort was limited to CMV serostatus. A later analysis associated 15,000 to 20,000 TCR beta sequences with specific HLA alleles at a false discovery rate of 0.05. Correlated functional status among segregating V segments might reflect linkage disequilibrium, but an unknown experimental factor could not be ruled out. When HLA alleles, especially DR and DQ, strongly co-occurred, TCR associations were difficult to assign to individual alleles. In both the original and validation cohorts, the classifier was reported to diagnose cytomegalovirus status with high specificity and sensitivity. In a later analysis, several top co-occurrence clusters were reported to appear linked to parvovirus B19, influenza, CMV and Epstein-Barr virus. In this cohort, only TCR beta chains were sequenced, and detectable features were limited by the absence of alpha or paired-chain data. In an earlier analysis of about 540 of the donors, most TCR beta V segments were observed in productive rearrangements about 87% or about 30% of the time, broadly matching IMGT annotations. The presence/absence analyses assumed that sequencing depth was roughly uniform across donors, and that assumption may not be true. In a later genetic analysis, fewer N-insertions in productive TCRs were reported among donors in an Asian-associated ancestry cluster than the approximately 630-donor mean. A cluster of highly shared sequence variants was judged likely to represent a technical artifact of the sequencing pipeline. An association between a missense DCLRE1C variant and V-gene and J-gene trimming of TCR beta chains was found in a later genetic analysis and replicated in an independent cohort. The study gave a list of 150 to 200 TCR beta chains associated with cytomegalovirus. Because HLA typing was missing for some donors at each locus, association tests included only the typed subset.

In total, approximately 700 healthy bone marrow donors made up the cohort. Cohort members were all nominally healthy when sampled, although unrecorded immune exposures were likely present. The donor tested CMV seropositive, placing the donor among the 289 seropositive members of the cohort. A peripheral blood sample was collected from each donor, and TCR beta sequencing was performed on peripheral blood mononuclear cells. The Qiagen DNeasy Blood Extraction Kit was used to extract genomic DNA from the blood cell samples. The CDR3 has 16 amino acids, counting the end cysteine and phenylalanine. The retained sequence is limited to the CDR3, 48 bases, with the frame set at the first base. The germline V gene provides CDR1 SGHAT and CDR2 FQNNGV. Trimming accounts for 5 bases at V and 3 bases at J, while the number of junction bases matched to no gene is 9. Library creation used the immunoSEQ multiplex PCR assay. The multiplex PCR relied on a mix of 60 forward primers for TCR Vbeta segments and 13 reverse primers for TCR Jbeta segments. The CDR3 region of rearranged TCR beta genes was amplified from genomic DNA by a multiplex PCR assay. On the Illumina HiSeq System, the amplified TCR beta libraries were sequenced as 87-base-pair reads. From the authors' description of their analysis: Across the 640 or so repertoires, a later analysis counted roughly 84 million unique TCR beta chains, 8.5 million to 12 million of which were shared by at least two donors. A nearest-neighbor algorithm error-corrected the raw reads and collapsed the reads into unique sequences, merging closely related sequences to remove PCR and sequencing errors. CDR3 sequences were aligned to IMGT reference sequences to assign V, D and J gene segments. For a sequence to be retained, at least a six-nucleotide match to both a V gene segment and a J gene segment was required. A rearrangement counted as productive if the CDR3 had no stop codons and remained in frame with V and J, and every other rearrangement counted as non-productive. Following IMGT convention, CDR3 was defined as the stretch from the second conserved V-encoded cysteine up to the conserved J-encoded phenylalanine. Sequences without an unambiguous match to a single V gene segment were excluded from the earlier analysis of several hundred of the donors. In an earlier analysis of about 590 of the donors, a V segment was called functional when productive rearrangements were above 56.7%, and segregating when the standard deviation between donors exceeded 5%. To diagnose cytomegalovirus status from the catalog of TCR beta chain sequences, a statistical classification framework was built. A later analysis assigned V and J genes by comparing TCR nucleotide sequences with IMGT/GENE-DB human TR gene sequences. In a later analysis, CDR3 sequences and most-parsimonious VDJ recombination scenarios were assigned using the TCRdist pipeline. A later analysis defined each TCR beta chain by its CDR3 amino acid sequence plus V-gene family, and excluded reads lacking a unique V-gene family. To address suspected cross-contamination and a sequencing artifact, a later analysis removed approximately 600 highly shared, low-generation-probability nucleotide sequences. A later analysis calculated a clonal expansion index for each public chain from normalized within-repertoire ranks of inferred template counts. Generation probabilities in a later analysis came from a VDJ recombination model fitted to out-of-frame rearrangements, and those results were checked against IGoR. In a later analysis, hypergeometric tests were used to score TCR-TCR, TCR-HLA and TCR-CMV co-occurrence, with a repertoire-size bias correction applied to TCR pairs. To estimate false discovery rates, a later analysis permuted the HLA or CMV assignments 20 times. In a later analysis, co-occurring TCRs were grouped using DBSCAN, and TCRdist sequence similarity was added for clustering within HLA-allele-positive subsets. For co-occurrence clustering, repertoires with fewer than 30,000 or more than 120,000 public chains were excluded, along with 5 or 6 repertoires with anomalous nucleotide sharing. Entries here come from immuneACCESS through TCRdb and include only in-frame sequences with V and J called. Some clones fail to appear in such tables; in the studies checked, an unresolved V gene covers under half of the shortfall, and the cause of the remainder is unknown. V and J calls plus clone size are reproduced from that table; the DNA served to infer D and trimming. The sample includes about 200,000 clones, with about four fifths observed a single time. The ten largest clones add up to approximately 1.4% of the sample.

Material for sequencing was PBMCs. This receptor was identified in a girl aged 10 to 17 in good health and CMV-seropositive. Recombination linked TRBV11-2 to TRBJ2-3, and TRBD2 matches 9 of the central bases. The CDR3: CASSLQRGANTDTQYF. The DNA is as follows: TGTGCCAGCAGCCTCCAGCGGGGGGCCAATACAGATACGCAGTATTTT.